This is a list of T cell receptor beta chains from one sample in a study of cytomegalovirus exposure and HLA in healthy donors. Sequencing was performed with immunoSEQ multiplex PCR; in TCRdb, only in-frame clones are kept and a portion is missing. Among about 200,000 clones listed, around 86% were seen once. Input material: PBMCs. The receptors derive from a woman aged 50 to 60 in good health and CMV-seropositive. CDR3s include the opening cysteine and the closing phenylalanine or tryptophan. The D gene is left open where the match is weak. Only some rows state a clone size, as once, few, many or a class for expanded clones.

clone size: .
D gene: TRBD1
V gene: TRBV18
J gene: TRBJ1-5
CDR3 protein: CASSPPGQGDSNQPQHF
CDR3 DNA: TGTGCCAGCTCACCGCCGGGACAGGGGGATAGCAATCAGCCCCAGCATTTT

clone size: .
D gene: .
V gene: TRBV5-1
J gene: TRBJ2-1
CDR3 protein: CASSARTGSSYNEQFF
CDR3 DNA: TGCGCCAGCAGCGCGAGGACTGGCAGCTCCTACAATGAGCAGTTCTTC

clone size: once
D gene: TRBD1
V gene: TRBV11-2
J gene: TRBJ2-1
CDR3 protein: CASSFQGAINEQFF
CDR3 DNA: TGTGCCAGCAGCTTTCAGGGGGCGATCAATGAGCAGTTCTTC

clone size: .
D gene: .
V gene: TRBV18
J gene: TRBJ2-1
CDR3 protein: CASSPAGRLQFF
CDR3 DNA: TGTGCCAGCTCACCCGCGGGCAGGTTACAGTTCTTC

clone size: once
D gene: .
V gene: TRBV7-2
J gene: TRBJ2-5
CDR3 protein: CASSLGGGSQETQYF
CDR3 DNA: TGTGCCAGCAGCTTGGGGGGGGGCTCCCAAGAGACCCAGTACTTC

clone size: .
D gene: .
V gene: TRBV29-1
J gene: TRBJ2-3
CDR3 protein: CSVRVVEYTDTQYF
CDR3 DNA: TGCAGCGTTCGGGTTGTGGAATACACAGATACGCAGTATTTT

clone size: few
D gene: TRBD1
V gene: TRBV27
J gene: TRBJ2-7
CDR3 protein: CASSPGTGVFYEQYF
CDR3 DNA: TGTGCCAGCAGCCCTGGGACAGGAGTTTTTTACGAGCAGTACTTC

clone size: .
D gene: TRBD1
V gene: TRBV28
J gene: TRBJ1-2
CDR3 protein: CASSLQGRRGYTF
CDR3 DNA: TGTGCCAGCAGTCTACAGGGGCGGCGAGGTTACACCTTC

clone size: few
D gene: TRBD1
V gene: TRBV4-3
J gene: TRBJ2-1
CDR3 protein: CASSQDPYGTGGQHRQFF
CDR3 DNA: TGCGCCAGCAGCCAAGATCCCTACGGGACAGGGGGTCAACATCGGCAGTTCTTC

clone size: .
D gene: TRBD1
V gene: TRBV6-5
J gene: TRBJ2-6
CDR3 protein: CASSTGGSNVLTF
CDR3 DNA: TGTGCCAGCAGCACAGGGGGGTCCAACGTCCTGACTTTC

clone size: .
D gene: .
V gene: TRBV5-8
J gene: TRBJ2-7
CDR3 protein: CASSLWDPTPGSSYEQYF
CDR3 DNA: TGTGCCAGCAGCTTGTGGGATCCCACCCCGGGAAGCTCCTACGAGCAGTACTTC

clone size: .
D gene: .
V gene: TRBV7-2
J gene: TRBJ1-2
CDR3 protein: CATWDNLYGYTF
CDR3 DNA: TGTGCCACTTGGGACAACCTCTATGGCTACACCTTC

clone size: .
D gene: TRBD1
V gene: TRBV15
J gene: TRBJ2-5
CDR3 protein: CATSRGRAGQALVETQYF
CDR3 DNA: TGTGCCACCAGCAGAGGAAGGGCTGGACAGGCCCTTGTGGAGACCCAGTACTTC

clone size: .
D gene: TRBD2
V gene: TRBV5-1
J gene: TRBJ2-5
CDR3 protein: CASSAGTTLQETQYF
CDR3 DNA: TGCGCCAGCAGCGCCGGGACTACCCTTCAAGAGACCCAGTACTTC

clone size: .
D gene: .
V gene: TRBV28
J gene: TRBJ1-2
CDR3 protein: CASTGGLPNYGYTF
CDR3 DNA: TGTGCCAGCACAGGCGGGTTGCCTAACTATGGCTACACCTTC

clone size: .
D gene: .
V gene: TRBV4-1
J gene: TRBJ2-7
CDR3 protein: CASSQEAGQPSYEQYF
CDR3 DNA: TGCGCCAGCAGCCAAGAAGCAGGACAGCCCTCCTACGAGCAGTACTTC

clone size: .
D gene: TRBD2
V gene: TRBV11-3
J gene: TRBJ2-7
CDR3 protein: CASSPGARLAGGNSYEQYF
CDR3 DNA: TGTGCCAGCAGCCCCGGAGCCCGACTAGCGGGAGGCAACTCCTACGAGCAGTACTTC

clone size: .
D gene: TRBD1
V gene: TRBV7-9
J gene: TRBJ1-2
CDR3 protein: CASSFDRVRGYTF
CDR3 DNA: TGTGCCAGCAGCTTCGACAGGGTGCGTGGCTACACCTTC

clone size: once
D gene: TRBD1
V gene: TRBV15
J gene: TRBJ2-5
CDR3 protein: CATSSQQGFPETQYF
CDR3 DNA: TGTGCCACCAGCAGTCAACAGGGGTTCCCAGAGACCCAGTACTTC

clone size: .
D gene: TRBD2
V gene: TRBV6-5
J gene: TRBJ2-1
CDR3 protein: CASSLTGTSGQTEFF
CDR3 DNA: TGTGCCAGCAGTTTAACCGGGACTAGCGGACAGACGGAGTTCTTC

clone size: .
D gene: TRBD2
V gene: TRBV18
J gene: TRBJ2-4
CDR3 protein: CASSPGLAGAGAKNIQYF
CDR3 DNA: TGTGCCAGCTCACCCGGACTAGCGGGGGCCGGAGCCAAAAACATTCAGTACTTC

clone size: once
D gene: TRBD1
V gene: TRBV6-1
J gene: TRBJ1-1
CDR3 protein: CASSGSLSGTGGTEAFF
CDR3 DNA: TGTGCCAGCAGTGGGAGCCTCTCCGGGACAGGGGGCACTGAAGCTTTCTTT

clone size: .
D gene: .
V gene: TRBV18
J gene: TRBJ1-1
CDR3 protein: CASSPVTETEAFF
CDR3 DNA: TGTGCCAGCTCACCGGTTACCGAGACTGAAGCTTTCTTT

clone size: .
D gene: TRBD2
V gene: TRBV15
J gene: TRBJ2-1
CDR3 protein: CATSRALAGVNNEQFF
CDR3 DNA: TGTGCCACCAGCAGGGCACTAGCGGGAGTCAACAATGAGCAGTTCTTC

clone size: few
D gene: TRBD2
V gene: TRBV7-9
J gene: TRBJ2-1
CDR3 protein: CASSLEPSGGIYNEQFF
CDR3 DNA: TGTGCCAGCAGCTTAGAGCCTAGCGGGGGGATCTACAATGAGCAGTTCTTC

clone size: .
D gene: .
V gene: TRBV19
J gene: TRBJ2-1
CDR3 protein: CASSNGPSTDEQFF
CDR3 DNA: TGTGCCAGTAGTAACGGGCCCTCGACAGATGAGCAGTTCTTC

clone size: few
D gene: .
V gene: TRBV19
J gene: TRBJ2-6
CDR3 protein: CASTKGGAGANGLTF
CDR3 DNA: TGTGCCAGTACCAAAGGGGGGGCTGGGGCCAACGGCCTGACTTTC

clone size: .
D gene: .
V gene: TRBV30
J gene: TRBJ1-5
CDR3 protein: CAPWVSGQPQHF
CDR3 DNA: TGTGCCCCTTGGGTCTCGGGTCAGCCCCAGCATTTT

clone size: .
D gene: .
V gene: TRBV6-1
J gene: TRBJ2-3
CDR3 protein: CASSEEGGVPGTDTQYF
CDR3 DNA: TGTGCCAGCAGTGAAGAAGGAGGGGTCCCGGGGACAGATACGCAGTATTTT

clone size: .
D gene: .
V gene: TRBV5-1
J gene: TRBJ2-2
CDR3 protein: CASTPFRGSTGELFF
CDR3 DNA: TGCGCCAGCACCCCGTTTAGGGGGAGCACCGGGGAGCTGTTTTTT

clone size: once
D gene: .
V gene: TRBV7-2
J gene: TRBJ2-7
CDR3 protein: CASSLEFSRLEQYF
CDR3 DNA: TGTGCCAGCAGCTTAGAATTTAGTAGACTGGAGCAGTACTTC

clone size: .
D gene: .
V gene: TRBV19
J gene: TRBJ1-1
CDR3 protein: CASRPPHWSAEAFF
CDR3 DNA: TGTGCCAGTAGGCCGCCCCACTGGAGCGCTGAAGCTTTCTTT

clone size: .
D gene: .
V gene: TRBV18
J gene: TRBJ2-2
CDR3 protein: CASSQGSTVNTGELFF
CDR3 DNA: TGTGCCAGCTCCCAAGGGAGCACAGTCAACACCGGGGAGCTGTTTTTT

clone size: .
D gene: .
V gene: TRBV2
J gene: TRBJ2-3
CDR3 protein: CASSEFGGDTDTQYF
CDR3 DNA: TGTGCCAGCAGTGAGTTCGGGGGAGACACAGATACGCAGTATTTT

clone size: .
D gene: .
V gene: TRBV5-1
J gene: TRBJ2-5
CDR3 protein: CASSFGGRETQYF
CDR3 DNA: TGCGCCAGCAGCTTCGGGGGTCGGGAGACCCAGTACTTC

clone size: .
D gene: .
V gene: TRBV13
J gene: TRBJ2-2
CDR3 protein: CASSLRNTGELFF
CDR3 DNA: TGTGCCAGCAGCTTACGGAACACCGGGGAGCTGTTTTTT

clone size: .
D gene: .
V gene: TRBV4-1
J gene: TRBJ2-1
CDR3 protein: CASSLPGLILNEQFF
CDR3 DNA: TGCGCCAGCAGCTTACCGGGACTTATACTCAATGAGCAGTTCTTC

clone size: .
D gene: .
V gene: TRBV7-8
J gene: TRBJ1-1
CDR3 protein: CASSLHGRGMNTEAFF
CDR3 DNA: TGTGCCAGCAGCTTACACGGACGGGGGATGAACACTGAAGCTTTCTTT

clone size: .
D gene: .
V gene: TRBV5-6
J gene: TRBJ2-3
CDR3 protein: CASSFRQLSRVPVTDTQYF
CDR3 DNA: TGTGCCAGCAGCTTTCGACAGCTCTCCAGGGTTCCAGTCACAGATACGCAGTATTTT

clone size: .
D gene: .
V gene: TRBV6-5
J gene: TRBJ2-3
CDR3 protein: CASSYKESTDTQYF
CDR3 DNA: TGTGCCAGCAGTTACAAAGAGAGCACAGATACGCAGTATTTT

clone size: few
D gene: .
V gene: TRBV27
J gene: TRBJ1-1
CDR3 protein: CASSLNWNTEAFF
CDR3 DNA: TGTGCCAGCAGTTTGAACTGGAACACTGAAGCTTTCTTT

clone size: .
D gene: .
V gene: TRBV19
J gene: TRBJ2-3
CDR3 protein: CASSPGYGGPAGTQYF
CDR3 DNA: TGTGCCAGTAGTCCGGGCTACGGGGGACCCGCGGGGACGCAGTATTTT

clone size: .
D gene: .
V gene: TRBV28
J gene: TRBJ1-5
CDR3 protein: CASSSPGQGNQPQHF
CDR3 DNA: TGTGCCAGCAGTTCACCTGGGCAGGGCAATCAGCCCCAGCATTTT

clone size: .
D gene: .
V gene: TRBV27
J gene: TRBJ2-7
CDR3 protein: CASSPWTADSTEQYF
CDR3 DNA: TGTGCCAGCAGTCCCTGGACAGCGGACTCCACCGAGCAGTACTTC

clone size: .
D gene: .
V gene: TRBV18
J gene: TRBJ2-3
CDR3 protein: CASSFSLTDTQYF
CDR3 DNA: TGTGCCAGCTCCTTTTCCCTCACAGATACGCAGTATTTT

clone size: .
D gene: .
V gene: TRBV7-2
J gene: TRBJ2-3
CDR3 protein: CASSLTGDTQYF
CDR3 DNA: TGTGCCAGCAGCTTAACAGGGGATACGCAGTATTTT

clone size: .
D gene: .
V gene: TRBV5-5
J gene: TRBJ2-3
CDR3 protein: CASSLTRTVSTDTQYF
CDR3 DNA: TGTGCCAGCAGCTTAACCCGGACAGTTAGCACAGATACGCAGTATTTT

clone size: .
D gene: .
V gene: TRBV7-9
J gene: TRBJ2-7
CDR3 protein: CASSLTSSHEQYF
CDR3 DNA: TGTGCCAGCAGCTTAACTAGCTCCCACGAGCAGTACTTC

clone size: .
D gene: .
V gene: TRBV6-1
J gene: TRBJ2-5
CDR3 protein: CASSPQGSGETQYF
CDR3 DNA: TGTGCCAGCAGTCCACAGGGTTCTGGAGAGACCCAGTACTTC

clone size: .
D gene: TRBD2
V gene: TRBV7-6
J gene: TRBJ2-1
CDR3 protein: CASSLEGTSGNEQFF
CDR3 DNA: TGTGCCAGCAGCTTAGAAGGGACTAGCGGCAATGAGCAGTTCTTC

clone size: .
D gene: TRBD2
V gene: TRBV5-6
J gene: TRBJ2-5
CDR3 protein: CASSSHWTSGRAAGETQYF
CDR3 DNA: TGTGCCAGCAGTTCCCACTGGACTAGCGGGAGGGCCGCCGGAGAGACCCAGTACTTC

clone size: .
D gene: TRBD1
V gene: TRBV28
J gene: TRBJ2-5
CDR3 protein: CASTRDRAQTQYF
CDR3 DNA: TGTGCCAGCACCAGGGACAGGGCGCAGACCCAGTACTTC